The 25 T cell receptor beta chains in this list originate from one sample, sequenced in a study of blood T cell repertoires in COVID-19. Data came from immunoSEQ multiplex PCR; TCRdb stores just in-frame clones and leaves some out. Among tens of thousands of clones, under 90% were seen once, and the ten largest hold around 0.4%. Material: peripheral blood. The receptors were gathered from a human donor in a cohort sampled during active COVID-19.

This sequence joins TRBV10-3 and TRBJ1-1, with 8 positions matching TRBD1. J lost 1 base, V lost 4 bases, and 2 bases had no gene match. CDR3 length: 14 residues. The germline V gene encodes CDR1 ENHRY and CDR2 SYGVKD. DNA for the CDR3: TGTGCCATCAGTGCCAGGGGGCCGAACACTGAAGCTTTCTTT. Translated: CAISARGPNTEAFF.

V gene TRBV19 combines with J gene TRBJ1-5, with D possibly matching TRBD1 (6 bases). Trimming cost V 7 bases and J 4 bases, with 8 bases left between them. CDR1 and CDR2 from the germline V gene are LNHDA and SQIVND (reference sequence). The CDR3 spans 12 residues. The CDR3 is CASTTGNQPQHF. The CDR3 DNA is TGTGCCAGTACCACAGGGAATCAGCCCCAGCATTTT.

The genes are TRBV18 and TRBJ2-7; tentative D call: TRBD1 (7 bases). The CDR3 contains 14 residues. V dropped 6 bases and J dropped 4 bases, with 16 bases sitting between them. Germline CDR1 is KGHSH and CDR2 is LQKENI. CDR3 bases: TGTGCCAGCTCTCTTTCAGGGGGGTTATACGAGCAGTACTTC. Translation: CASSLSGGLYEQYF.

The V call is TRBV19, the J call TRBJ1-5, with a tentative D call TRBD1 (5 bases). The germline V gene encodes CDR1 LNHDA and CDR2 SQIVND (reference sequence). The ends were cut back, 11 bases at V and 4 bases at J, with 12 bases in the middle. The CDR3 runs 12 residues. CDR3 loop: CAGGNLNQPQHF. In DNA form, the CDR3 reads TGTGCCGGGGGGAATCTTAATCAGCCCCAGCATTTT.

The chain carries TRBV5-1 and TRBJ1-1, with D tentatively TRBD1 (6 bases). CDR1 SGHRS and CDR2 YFSETQ come from the germline V gene. The ends were cut back, 4 bases at V and 5 bases at J, with 15 bases in the middle. The CDR3 covers 14 residues. In DNA form, the CDR3 reads TGCGCCAGCAGCACCGGACAGACTGGGACTGAAGCTTTCTTT. As protein: CASSTGQTGTEAFF.

The chain links TRBV27 to TRBJ2-7; D is possibly TRBD1 (6 bases). The CDR3 runs 16 residues. The germline V gene has CDR1 MNHEY and CDR2 SMNVEV (reference sequence). V was trimmed by 3 bases and J by 0 bases, leaving 15 bases between them. This CDR3 is CASSFSYREPSYEQYF. In DNA, the CDR3 is TGTGCCAGCAGTTTTTCTTACAGGGAGCCCTCCTACGAGCAGTACTTC.

The rearrangement links TRBV11-2 to TRBJ1-1; D might be TRBD1 (6 bases). The CDR3 is 16 amino acids. The germline V gene has CDR1 SGHAT and CDR2 FQNNGV. Trimming pared 0 bases from V and 7 bases from J, leaving 18 bases between. Written as DNA, the CDR3 is TGTGCCAGCAGCTTAGATTCAGGGGTTTACATGGGTGAAGCTTTCTTT. It encodes CASSLDSGVYMGEAFF.

The chain carries TRBV11-2 and TRBJ1-1; D unresolved. The CDR3 extends over 15 amino acids. Per the germline V gene, CDR1 is SGHAT and CDR2 is FQNNGV. The germline V and J ends were trimmed by 5 bases and 0 bases, with 13 bases remaining between them. The CDR3 DNA sequence: TGTGCCAGCAGCCCATTGAGGTGGGTGAACACTGAAGCTTTCTTT. Residues: CASSPLRWVNTEAFF. Looking up the rest from reference TRBV11-2 and TRBJ1-1 gives the full variable domain: EAGVAQSPRYKIIEKRQSVAFWCNPISGHATLYWYQQILGQGPKLLIQFQNNGVVDDSQLPKDRFSAERLKGVDSTLKIQPAKLEDSAVYLCASSPLRWVNTEAFFGQGTRLTVV.

The chain carries TRBV11-2 and TRBJ2-5, with TRBD2 matching over 13 bases. Germline trimming cut 1 base from V and 6 bases from J; bases unmatched to any gene: 5. Germline lookup yields CDR1 SGHAT and CDR2 FQNNGV. There are 16 residues in the CDR3. CDR3: CASSLGGTSGVKTQYF. CDR3 DNA: TGTGCCAGCAGCTTAGGTGGGACTAGCGGGGTCAAGACCCAGTACTTC.

The chain carries TRBV9 and TRBJ2-1, with a weak D call TRBD2 (6 bases). Trimming shortened V by 4 bases and J by 0 bases, and 14 bases separated the two germline ends. Per germline, CDR1 SGDLS and CDR2 YYNGEE. The CDR3 length is 16 residues. The CDR3 DNA follows: TGTGCCAGCAGCCCCCTAGCGTGGAGCTCCTACAATGAGCAGTTCTTC. It specifies CASSPLAWSSYNEQFF.

V usage is TRBV20-1 and J usage is TRBJ1-1; no firm D call. Germline V gene lookup returns CDR1 DFQATT and CDR2 SNEGSKA (reference sequence). The CDR3 is 10 residues long. Between the trimmed V and J ends, which lost 6 bases and 5 bases, there was a span of 7 bases. Here the CDR3 reads CSARLTEAFF. The CDR3 DNA follows: TGCAGTGCCAGACTTACTGAAGCTTTCTTT.

The chain links TRBV19 to TRBJ1-2, with 8 bases identical to TRBD1. The CDR3 is 13 residues long. CDR1 and CDR2 from the germline V gene are LNHDA and SQIVND (reference sequence). V lost 6 bases to trimming and J lost 5 bases; unmatched junction nucleotides: 5. The CDR3 loop reads CASRGQGFYGYTF. The CDR3 bases are TGTGCCAGTAGAGGACAGGGCTTTTATGGCTACACCTTC.

A note on this clone: One end of the junction does not line up with germline, which may come from a read error. V gene TRBV20-1 combines with J gene TRBJ1-4; D may be TRBD1 (6 bases). Germline assignment: CDR1 DFQATT and CDR2 SNEGSKA (reference sequence). CDR3 length equals 11 residues. The CDR3 nucleotides are TGTACAGGGTTTGATAATGAAAAACTGTTTTTT. This encodes CTGFDNEKLFF.

This clone was picked up one time. The chain carries TRBV27 and TRBJ1-1; 7 bases agree with TRBD1. V was clipped by 6 bases and J by 4 bases; unmatched bases: 5. Germline V gene data show CDR1 as MNHEY and CDR2 as SMNVEV (reference sequence). This CDR3 is built from 13 residues. The CDR3 DNA sequence: TGTGCCAGCAGACAGGGGCGATCCACTGAAGCTTTCTTT. This gives the protein CASRQGRSTEAFF.

The V and J genes are TRBV19 and TRBJ1-3; D is ambiguous. V lost 3 bases and J lost 2, with 8 bases in between. This CDR3 comprises 14 residues. CDR1 is LNHDA and CDR2 is SQIVND in the germline V gene (reference sequence). The CDR3 spells CASSMRVAGNTIYF. The CDR3, as DNA: TGTGCCAGTAGTATGAGAGTGGCTGGAAACACCATATATTTT.

The chain joins TRBV7-2 to TRBJ1-5; possibly TRBD1 for D (5 bases). The length of the CDR3 is 13 residues. Germline V gene lookup returns CDR1 SGHTA and CDR2 FQGNSA. Deletions cut 5 bases from V and 4 bases from J, with 9 bases between. CDR3 sequence reads: CASSTGGNQPQHF. The CDR3, as DNA: TGTGCCAGCAGCACCGGGGGGAATCAGCCCCAGCATTTT.

V usage is TRBV7-9 and J usage is TRBJ2-1, with 11 nucleotides matching TRBD2. The CDR3 totals 18 residues. The J segment lost 2 bases and the V segment lost 1 base, leaving 7 bases of the junction unmatched. Germline V gene lookup returns CDR1 SEHNR and CDR2 FQNEAQ (reference sequence). The CDR3 sequence: CASSLGFIAGGTYNEQFF. CDR3 in DNA: TGTGCCAGCAGCTTAGGCTTTATAGCGGGGGGGACCTACAATGAGCAGTTCTTC.

This rearrangement joins TRBV4-1 to TRBJ1-5; D not resolved. The ends were cut back, 2 bases at V and 7 bases at J, with 12 bases in the middle. The CDR3 is 14 residues long. Germline loops: CDR1 MGHRA, CDR2 YSYEKL. CDR3 coding DNA: TGCGCCAGCAGCCAAAACTCCCGGGAGCAGCCCCAGCATTTT. Its translation is CASSQNSREQPQHF.

The genes are TRBV6-5 and TRBJ2-7; D might be TRBD1 (6 bases). Germline assignment: CDR1 MNHEY and CDR2 SVGAGI. The CDR3 contains 14 residues. With 8 bases removed from V and 0 bases from J, the gap between germline ends came to 14 bases. This CDR3 is CASWSTGSSYEQYF. CDR3 nucleotides: TGTGCCAGCTGGTCGACAGGAAGCTCCTACGAGCAGTACTTC.

This chain uses TRBV24-1 with TRBJ1-5; D is perhaps TRBD1 (5 bases). The CDR3 is 16 residues long. The V and J ends lost 2 bases and 0 bases respectively, with 10 bases between them. CDR1 is KGHDR, CDR2 SFDVKD, per germline. The CDR3 region has the DNA TGTGCCACCAGTGATTCACGGGGGGATAGCAATCAGCCCCAGCATTTT. It specifies CATSDSRGDSNQPQHF.

The chain employs TRBV18 and TRBJ1-1; D not certain. V lost 6 bases, J lost 1 base, and 18 bases lay in between. Germline values: CDR1 KGHSH, CDR2 LQKENI. The CDR3 is 16 amino acids. The CDR3 coding sequence is TGTGCCAGCTCTATCCTCCAGGCAACCAAGAACACTGAAGCTTTCTTT. Encoded protein: CASSILQATKNTEAFF.

The chain is built from TRBV7-2 and TRBJ1-1, with TRBD1 matching over 8 bases. From germline, CDR1 is SGHTA and CDR2 FQGNSA. The CDR3 consists of 15 residues. V was clipped by 6 bases and J by 2 bases; unmatched bases: 8. CDR3 bases: TGTGCCAGCAGTCAGAGACAGGGGATAAACACTGAAGCTTTCTTT. This translates into CASSQRQGINTEAFF.

This chain links TRBV5-8 with TRBJ1-2; 8 bases line up with TRBD1. V shed 0 bases, J shed 4 bases, and the junction held 5 bases outside the gene matches. The CDR3 is 15 amino acids. The germline gives CDR1 SGHTS, CDR2 YDEGEE. CDR3 sequence: CASSLGTGLAYGYTF. The CDR3 region has the DNA TGTGCCAGCAGCTTGGGGACAGGGTTAGCCTATGGCTACACCTTC.

The J gene is TRBJ2-7, the V gene TRBV5-7, with TRBD1 matching 7 bases. TRBV5-7 is recorded as an ORF, its role being uncertain. Germline trimming cut 4 bases from V and 3 bases from J; bases unmatched to any gene: 13. The CDR3 has 16 residues. CDR3 coding DNA: TGTGCCAGCAGCCCCGAAGGCCAGGGGGAATTCTACGAGCAGTACTTC. It encodes CASSPEGQGEFYEQYF.

The chain joins TRBV18 to TRBJ1-2; TRBD1 is a possible D gene (5 bases). The CDR3 spans 14 residues. CDR1 is KGHSH and CDR2 is LQKENI in the germline V gene. The V gene lost 3 bases and the J gene lost 7 bases, with 15 bases spanning the gap. The CDR3 sequence is CASSPGTGEAGYTF. CDR3 coding DNA: TGTGCCAGCTCACCTGGGACCGGGGAGGCTGGCTACACCTTC.